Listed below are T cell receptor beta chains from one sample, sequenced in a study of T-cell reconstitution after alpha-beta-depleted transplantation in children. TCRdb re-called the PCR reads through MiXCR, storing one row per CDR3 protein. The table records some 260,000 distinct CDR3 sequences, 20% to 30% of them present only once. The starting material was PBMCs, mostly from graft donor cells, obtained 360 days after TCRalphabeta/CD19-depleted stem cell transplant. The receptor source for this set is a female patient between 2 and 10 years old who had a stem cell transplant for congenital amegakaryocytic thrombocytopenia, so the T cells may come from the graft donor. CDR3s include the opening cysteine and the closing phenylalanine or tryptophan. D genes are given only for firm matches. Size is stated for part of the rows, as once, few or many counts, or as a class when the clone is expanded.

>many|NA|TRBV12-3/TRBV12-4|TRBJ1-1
TGTGCCAGCAGTCGGGGGATGAACACTGAAGCTTTCTTT
CASSRGMNTEAFF
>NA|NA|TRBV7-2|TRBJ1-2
TGTGCCAGCAGCTTACCCCAGGAGTATGGCTACACCTTC
CASSLPQEYGYTF
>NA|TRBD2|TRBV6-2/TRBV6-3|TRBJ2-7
TGTGCCAGCAACCGGGGGGGACTAGCGTACGAGCAGTACTTC
CASNRGGLAYEQYF
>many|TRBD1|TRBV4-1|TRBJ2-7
TGCGCCAGCAGCTACCGGGACAGGGGTACCGAGCAGTACTTC
CASSYRDRGTEQYF
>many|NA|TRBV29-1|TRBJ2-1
TGCAGCGTTGAGGGTCTTTCTAACTCCTACAATGAGCAGTTCTTC
CSVEGLSNSYNEQFF
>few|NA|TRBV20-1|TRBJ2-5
TGCAGTGCTCCCCGGCGGGGTGGAGAGACCCAGTACTTC
CSAPRRGGETQYF
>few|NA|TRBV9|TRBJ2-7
TGTGCCAGCAGCGTAGAATGGATACCCTACGAGCAGTACTTC
CASSVEWIPYEQYF
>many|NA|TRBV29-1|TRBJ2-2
TGCAGCGGCGGGGAAAGGGGCACCGGGGAGCTGTTTTTT
CSGGERGTGELFF
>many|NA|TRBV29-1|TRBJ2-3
TGCAGCGTGGAAAGGCAGCGCACAGATACGCAGTATTTT
CSVERQRTDTQYF
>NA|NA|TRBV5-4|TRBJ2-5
TGTGCCAGCAGCCGGACAGGAGGGGAGACCCAGTACTTC
CASSRTGGETQYF
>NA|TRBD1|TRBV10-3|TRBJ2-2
TGTGCCATCAGTGAGTCGTGGACAGGGGATATCGGGGAGCTGTTTTTT
CAISESWTGDIGELFF
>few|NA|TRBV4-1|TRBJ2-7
TGCGCCAGCAGCCAGGGGGGCGGGACGTCGGTCTACGAGCAGTACTTC
CASSQGGGTSVYEQYF
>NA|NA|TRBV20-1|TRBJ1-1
TGCAGTGCCAGAAAGGACCGTGTGAACACTGAAGCTTTCTTT
CSARKDRVNTEAFF
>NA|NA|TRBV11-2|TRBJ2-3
TGTGCCAGCAGCTCCCTCCCGACCGGGCCCTCCCTCCCAGATACGCAGTATTTT
CASSSLPTGPSLPDTQYF
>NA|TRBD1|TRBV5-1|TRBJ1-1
TGCGCCAGCAGCTTGACAGGGGGTGCCACTGAAGCTTTCTTT
CASSLTGGATEAFF
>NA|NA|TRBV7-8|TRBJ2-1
TGTGCCAGCAGGGTCCTACGGGACTCTTACAATGAGCAGTTCTTC
CASRVLRDSYNEQFF
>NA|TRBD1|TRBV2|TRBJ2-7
TGTGCCAGCGGGACAGGGGGGTTATACGAGCAGTACTTC
CASGTGGLYEQYF
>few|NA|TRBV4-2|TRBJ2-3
TGTGCCAGCAGCCAGGAACATGACCCCGAGGACACAGATACGCAGTATTTT
CASSQEHDPEDTDTQYF
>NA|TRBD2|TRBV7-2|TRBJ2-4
TGTGCCAGCAGCGTCCTCAGCGGGACTAAAAACATTCAGTACTTC
CASSVLSGTKNIQYF
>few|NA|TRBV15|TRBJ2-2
TGTGCCACCAGCAAACGGGCCGCGAACACCGGGGAGCTGTTTTTT
CATSKRAANTGELFF
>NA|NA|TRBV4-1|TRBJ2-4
TGCGCCAGCAGCCCCCGGGTCCTCCACCAAAACATTCAGTACTTC
CASSPRVLHQNIQYF
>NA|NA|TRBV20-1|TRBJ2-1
TGCAGTGTTCGTAGCTCCTACAATGAGCAGTTCTTC
CSVRSSYNEQFF
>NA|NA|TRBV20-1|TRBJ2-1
TGCAGTGCTGGGGGCTACCGGCACAATGAGCAGTTCTTC
CSAGGYRHNEQFF
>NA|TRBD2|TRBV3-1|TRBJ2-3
TGTGCCAGCAGCCAATTGCCGGGACTAGCCTGGACGGATACGCAGTATTTT
CASSQLPGLAWTDTQYF
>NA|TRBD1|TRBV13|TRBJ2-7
TGTGCCAGCAGCGTACCGGGACAGGGCCCCTACGAGCAGTACTTC
CASSVPGQGPYEQYF
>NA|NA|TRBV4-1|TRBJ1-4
TGCGCCAGCAGCCATCGTACCTTGAGTGAAAAACTGTTTTTT
CASSHRTLSEKLFF
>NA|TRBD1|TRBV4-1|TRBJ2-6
TGCGCCAGCAGCCAAGAGGGGACAGGGTTTGGGGCCAACGTCCTGACTTTC
CASSQEGTGFGANVLTF
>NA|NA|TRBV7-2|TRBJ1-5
TGTGCCAGCAGTAGGACTAGCAATCAGCCCCAGCATTTT
CASSRTSNQPQHF